This T cell receptor (beta chain) was captured by sequencing in a study of Graves' ophthalmopathy and Graves' hyperthyroidism. Study summary: Peripheral blood was gathered at first diagnosis, ahead of any treatment whatsoever. Findings of the study overall: The blood repertoire also included most expanded thyroid clonotypes above 0.001 frequency. Ophthalmopathy cases were distinguished from stable hyperthyroidism by a 13-signature model, reaching 85% to 90% sensitivity and roughly 80% specificity.

Amplification of TCR beta CDR3 regions used RNA transcripts. HTBI-primed RT-PCR formed the first round, and a multiplex PCR formed the second. TCRdb used MiXCR to reprocess the multiplex PCR reads, holding one entry per CDR3 protein. Among about 740,000 distinct CDR3 sequences listed, approximately 40% were seen once. To note about this clonotype: Its antigen is not identified.

V dropped 7 bases and J dropped 1 base, with 14 bases sitting between them. The germline V gene has CDR1 LNHDA and CDR2 SQIVND (reference sequence). The length of the CDR3 is 14 residues. Someone took the PBMCs out of 10 ml of fresh peripheral blood. The chain recombines TRBV19 with TRBJ2-7; possible D gene TRBD1, 6 bases. Sample: peripheral blood. The clonotype was recovered from an adult man with Graves' ophthalmopathy. The CDR3 protein is CASNTGNPSYEQYF. CDR3 bases: TGTGCCAGTAATACAGGGAACCCGTCCTACGAGCAGTACTTC.